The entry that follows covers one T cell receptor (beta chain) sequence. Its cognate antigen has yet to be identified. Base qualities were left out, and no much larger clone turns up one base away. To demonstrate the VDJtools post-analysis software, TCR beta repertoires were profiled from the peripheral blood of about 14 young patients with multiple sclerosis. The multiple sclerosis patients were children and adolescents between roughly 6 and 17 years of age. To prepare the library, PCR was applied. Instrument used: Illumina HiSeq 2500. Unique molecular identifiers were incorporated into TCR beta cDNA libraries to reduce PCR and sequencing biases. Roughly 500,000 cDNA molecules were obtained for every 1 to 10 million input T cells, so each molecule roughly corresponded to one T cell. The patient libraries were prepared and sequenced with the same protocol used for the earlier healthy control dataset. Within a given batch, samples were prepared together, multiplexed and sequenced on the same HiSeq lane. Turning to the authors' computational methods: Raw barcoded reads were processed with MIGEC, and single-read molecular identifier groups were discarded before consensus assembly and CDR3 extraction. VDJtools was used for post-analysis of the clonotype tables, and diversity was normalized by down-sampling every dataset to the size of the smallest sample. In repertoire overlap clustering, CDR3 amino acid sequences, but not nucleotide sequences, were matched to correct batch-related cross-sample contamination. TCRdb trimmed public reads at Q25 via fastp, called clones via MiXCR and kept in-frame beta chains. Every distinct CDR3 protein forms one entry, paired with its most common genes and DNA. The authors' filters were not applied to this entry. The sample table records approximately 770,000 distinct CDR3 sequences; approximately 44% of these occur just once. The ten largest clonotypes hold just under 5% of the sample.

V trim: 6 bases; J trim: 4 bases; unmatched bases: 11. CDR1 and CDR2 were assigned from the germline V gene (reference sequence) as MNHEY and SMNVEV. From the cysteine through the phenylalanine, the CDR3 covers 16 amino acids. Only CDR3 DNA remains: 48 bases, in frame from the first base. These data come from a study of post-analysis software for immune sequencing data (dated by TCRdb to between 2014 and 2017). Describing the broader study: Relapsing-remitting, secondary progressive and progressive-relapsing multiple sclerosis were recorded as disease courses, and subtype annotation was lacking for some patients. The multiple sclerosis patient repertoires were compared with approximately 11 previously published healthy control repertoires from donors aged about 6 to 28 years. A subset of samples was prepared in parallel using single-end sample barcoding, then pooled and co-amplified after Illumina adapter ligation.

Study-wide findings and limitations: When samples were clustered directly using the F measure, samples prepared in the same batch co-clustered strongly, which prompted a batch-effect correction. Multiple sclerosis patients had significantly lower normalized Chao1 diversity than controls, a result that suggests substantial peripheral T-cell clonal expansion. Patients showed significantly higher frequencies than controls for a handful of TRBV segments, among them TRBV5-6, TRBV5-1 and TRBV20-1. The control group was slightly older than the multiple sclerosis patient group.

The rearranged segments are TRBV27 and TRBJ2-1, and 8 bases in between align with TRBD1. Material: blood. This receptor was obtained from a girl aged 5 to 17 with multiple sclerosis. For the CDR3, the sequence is CASSQFGTGLYNEQFF. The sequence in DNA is TGTGCCAGCAGCCAATTCGGGACAGGTCTATACAATGAGCAGTTCTTC.